These 30 T cell receptor beta chains were all obtained from the same sample, sequenced in a study of tissue T cells after allogeneic stem cell transplantation. Measured with immunoSEQ multiplex PCR; TCRdb has only the in-frame clones, and not every one. The data show about 22,000 clones, 72% seen once. The sample consisted of spleen. These receptor sequences come from a female BALB/c mouse in good health. For this strain, the MHC haplotype corresponds to H2-d.

This clone has a single count. Mouse gene names and germline throughout. The sequenced fragment ends 1 residue before the CDR3 boundary, so the rest is inferred from the germline J gene. The gene calls are TRBV13-1 and TRBJ1-5; 8 bases map to TRBD1. The CDR3 length is 13 residues. V lost 5 bases and J lost 3; bases outside the gene matches: 1. CDR1 and CDR2 (germline): NSHNY, SYGAGN. CDR3: CASSGTGNQAPLF. The covered CDR3 bases are TGTGCCAGCAGCGGGACAGGCAACCAGGCTCCGCTT. Together with reference TRBV13-1 and TRBJ1-5, the CDR3 gives the full variable domain: EAAVTQSPRNKVTVTGGNVTLSCRQTNSHNYMYWYRQDTGHGLRLIHYSYGAGNLRIGDVPDGYKATRTTQEDFFLLLELASPSQTSLYFCASSGTGNQAPLFGEGTRLSVL.

This clone was counted once. The gene names given are mouse names. The read ends 1 residue early relative to the CDR3; the germline J gene fills the gap. This sequence joins TRBV2 and TRBJ2-2; the match to TRBD2 covers 8 bases. CDR1 and CDR2 (germline): LGHNA, YSYQKL. Trimming removed 1 base from V and 3 bases from J; junction bases left unmatched: 4. The CDR3 is 16 residues long. The CDR3: CASSQAGGRDTGQLYF. The CDR3 bases that were read are TGTGCCAGCAGCCAAGCTGGGGGGCGAGACACCGGGCAGCTCTAC.

In regard to this clone: Genes here carry mouse names. The CDR3 end is not reached by the read, which stops 1 residue before it; the germline J gene fills it in. The chain combines TRBV2 with TRBJ2-4; possibly TRBD1 or TRBD2 for D (6 bases each). V lost 0 bases and J 1 base, leaving 8 bases between the germline ends. The CDR3 extends over 15 amino acids. Germline CDR1 LGHNA, CDR2 YSYQKL. The sequenced CDR3 bases are TGTGCCAGCAGCCAAGATAGGGGGGGTCAAAACACCTTGTAC. Residues: CASSQDRGGQNTLY. The complete CDR3 reads CASSQDRGGQNTLYF.

About this clone: Gene names and germline match the mouse. The read terminates 1 residue ahead of where the CDR3 ends, so the germline J gene completes it. The chain carries TRBV5 and TRBJ2-5, with TRBD2 as a possible D gene (5 bases). In germline, CDR1 is LGHNA, CDR2 YNLKQL (reference sequence). CDR3 length: 14 amino acids. Trimming took 0 bases from V and 2 from J, leaving 6 bases between them. The CDR3 sequence is CASSQDLGQDTQYF. The covered CDR3 bases are TGTGCCAGCAGCCAAGATCTGGGCCAAGACACCCAGTAC.

A remark on this clone: Gene names and germline match the mouse. The read comes to an end 1 residue before the CDR3 does, leaving the germline J gene to fill in the end. The same CDR3 also results from other DNA sequences found in this sample. This rearrangement joins TRBV5 to TRBJ2-5; 8 positions agree with TRBD1. The CDR3 runs 15 residues. CDR1 and CDR2 from the germline V gene are LGHNA and YNLKQL (reference sequence). V lost 0 bases, J lost 5 bases, and 4 bases stayed unmatched. Partial CDR3 DNA: TGTGCCAGCAGCCAAGAGCGAGACAGGGGAGACACCCAGTAC. Encoded protein: CASSQERDRGDTQY. The entire CDR3 protein reads CASSQERDRGDTQYF.

Details on this clone: Gene names are the mouse ones. The read ends 1 residue shy of where the CDR3 ends; the end is completed using the germline J gene. Different DNA sequences within this sample yield the same CDR3. This chain links TRBV2 with TRBJ2-5; D ambiguous. The CDR3 extends over 12 amino acids. Per the germline V gene, CDR1 is LGHNA and CDR2 is YSYQKL. V lost 0 bases and J 6 bases, leaving 4 bases between the germline ends. CDR3 amino acids: CASSQDLDTQYF. The covered CDR3 bases are TGTGCCAGCAGCCAAGATTTGGACACCCAGTAC.

This clone was detected a few times. Any gene name here is a mouse gene name. Read sequence stops 1 residue before the CDR3 end, and the germline J gene provides the missing end. The chain is built from TRBV31 and TRBJ2-7, with D perhaps matching TRBD2 (6 bases). Trimming shortened V by 2 bases and J by 1 base, and 9 bases separated the two germline ends. From germline, CDR1 is GKSSPN and CDR2 SITVG. The CDR3 is 13 amino acids. The chain's CDR3 is CAWSTGRSYEQYF. CDR3 bases read: TGTGCCTGGAGTACTGGGAGATCCTATGAACAGTAC.

About this clone itself: Here the gene names and germline are mouse. The sequence runs out 1 residue before the end of the CDR3; the remainder is reconstructed from the germline J gene. The chain recombines TRBV13-3 with TRBJ2-2; tentative D call: TRBD1 (5 bases). This CDR3 has 16 amino acids. The V end was cut by 1 base, the J end by 4 bases, with 14 bases between. Per germline, CDR1 NNHDY and CDR2 SYVADS. CDR3 DNA, as far as it was read: TGTGCCAGCAGTGATATGATCAGGGAGGGCACCGGGCAGCTCTAC. This codes for CASSDMIREGTGQLY. The entire CDR3 is CASSDMIREGTGQLYF.

This clone was seen only a few times. Any gene name here is a mouse gene name. The read terminates 1 residue ahead of where the CDR3 ends, so the germline J gene completes it. The rearrangement joins TRBV13-3 to TRBJ2-7, with 8 positions matching TRBD2. The CDR3 sequence is 15 residues long. V lost 4 bases, J lost 0 bases, and 6 bases stayed unmatched. CDR1 is NNHDY, CDR2 SYVADS, per germline. The CDR3 DNA, read in part, is TGTGCCAGCAGTCTGGGGGGCGATAGCTCCTATGAACAGTAC. Translated, it gives CASSLGGDSSYEQY. The whole CDR3 reads CASSLGGDSSYEQYF.

With respect to this clone: Mouse names are used for the genes. The read comes to an end 1 residue before the CDR3 does, leaving the germline J gene to fill in the end. The V gene is TRBV13-2, the J gene TRBJ2-1, with 11 bases lining up with TRBD2. This CDR3 comprises 17 residues. Per germline, CDR1 NNHNN and CDR2 SYGAGS (reference sequence). The V and J ends lost 0 bases and 0 bases, in that order; junction bases with no gene match: 2. The sequenced part of the CDR3 DNA is TGTGCCAGCGGTGATGGGGGACTGGGGGATAACTATGCTGAGCAGTTC. Its translation: CASGDGGLGDNYAEQF. The entire CDR3 sequence reads CASGDGGLGDNYAEQFF.

Details on this clone: Mouse germline and gene names are used. Read data end 1 residue before the CDR3 end; the end is taken from the germline J gene. The gene calls are TRBV13-3 and TRBJ2-7; the match to TRBD1 covers 10 bases. Trimming took 5 bases from V and 6 from J; bases not matched to a gene: 5. Looked up from germline, CDR1 is NNHDY and CDR2 is SYVADS. The CDR3 extends over 13 amino acids. The CDR3 loop is CASSGTGDGEQYF. The sequenced CDR3 bases are TGTGCCAGCAGCGGGACAGGGGATGGTGAACAGTAC.

As for this clone: Gene names and germline refer to mouse. Read coverage stops 1 residue before the CDR3 terminus; the germline J gene supplies the remainder. The identical CDR3 is also encoded by other nucleotide sequences in the sample. This chain uses TRBV13-1 with TRBJ2-1, with D possibly matching TRBD1 (6 bases). From germline, CDR1 is NSHNY and CDR2 SYGAGN. Deletions cut 1 base from V and 0 bases from J, with 8 bases between. The CDR3 extends over 15 amino acids. CDR3 DNA (partial): TGTGCCAGCAGTGATAGGGACAATAACTATGCTGAGCAGTTC. It translates to CASSDRDNNYAEQF. The full CDR3 sequence reads CASSDRDNNYAEQFF.

There are a few counts of this clone. The gene symbols are mouse symbols. The read comes to an end 1 residue before the CDR3 does, leaving the germline J gene to fill in the end. This chain connects TRBV17 to TRBJ2-1; D might be TRBD1 (5 bases). The CDR3 covers 15 residues. Germline CDR1 MNHDT, CDR2 YYDKIL. With 1 base removed from V and 2 bases from J, the gap between germline ends came to 9 bases. The part of the CDR3 DNA that was read is TGTGCTAGCAGTAGAGGGACATTCCACTATGCTGAGCAGTTC. The encoded protein is CASSRGTFHYAEQF. The CDR3, in full, reads CASSRGTFHYAEQFF.

About this clone: Genes here carry mouse names. The read terminates 1 residue ahead of where the CDR3 ends, so the germline J gene completes it. This chain uses TRBV31 with TRBJ2-4; TRBD1 matches at 8 bases. V trimming: 0 bases; J trimming: 1 base; junction bases outside the gene matches: 6. Germline V CDR1 and CDR2: GKSSPN, SITVG. The CDR3 extends over 16 amino acids. The DNA read from the CDR3 is TGTGCCTGGAGTCTCTGGACAGGGATGCGTCAAAACACCTTGTAC. As protein: CAWSLWTGMRQNTLY. The whole CDR3 reads CAWSLWTGMRQNTLYF.

This clone was counted a few times. The genes and germline here are from mouse. The CDR3 loop reads CTCSGSGGQYF. CDR3 bases read: TGCACCTGCAGTGGATCCGGCGGACAGTAC. The chain has TRBV1 and TRBJ2-7; unclear D gene. The sequence runs out 1 residue before the end of the CDR3; the remainder is reconstructed from the germline J gene. This CDR3 contains 11 residues. Trimming pared 4 bases from V and 9 bases from J, leaving 10 bases between. Germline V gene sequence: CDR1 NSQYPW, CDR2 LRSPGD (reference sequence).

Comment on this clone: Gene names refer to mouse genes. The read ends 1 residue before the CDR3 terminus; that terminus is restored from the germline J gene. This rearrangement joins TRBV13-3 to TRBJ2-5; 10 bases map to TRBD2. The V gene's germline CDR1 is NNHDY and CDR2 SYVADS. The CDR3 covers 13 residues. The V segment lost 5 bases and the J segment 4 bases; nucleotides outside the gene matches: 1. The sequenced CDR3 bases are TGTGCCAGCAGGGGACTGGGGAAAGACACCCAGTAC. Translation gives CASRGLGKDTQY. The entire CDR3 sequence reads CASRGLGKDTQYF. The variable domain in full, with the rest retrieved from reference TRBV13-3 and TRBJ2-5, is EAAVTQSPRSKVAVTGGKVTLSCHQTNNHDYMYWYRQDTGHGLRLIHYSYVADSTEKGDIPDGYKASRPSQENFSLILELASLSQTAVYFCASRGLGKDTQYFGPGTRLLVL.

This clone was observed a few times. The listed genes are named as in mouse. The read stops 1 residue short of the end of the CDR3; the missing end is completed from the germline J gene. The rearrangement links TRBV31 to TRBJ1-5; no reliable D call. The germline gives CDR1 GKSSPN, CDR2 SITVG. This CDR3 region has 12 residues. V was pared by 1 base and J by 2 bases, with 3 bases between. The CDR3 loop reads CAWSRDNQAPLF. The covered CDR3 bases are TGTGCCTGGAGTCGAGACAACCAGGCTCCGCTT.

This clone was counted once. Germline and genes: mouse. The CDR3 goes on 1 residue after the read ends, and that part is filled in from the germline J gene. The chain couples TRBV5 to TRBJ2-1; possibly TRBD2 for D (7 bases). The CDR3 extends over 16 amino acids. The V gene lost 1 base and the J gene lost 4 bases, with 14 bases spanning the gap. Germline loops: CDR1 LGHNA, CDR2 YNLKQL (reference sequence). CDR3: CASSQGAGGRYAEQFF. The CDR3 bases that were read are TGTGCCAGCAGCCAAGGGGCCGGGGGGCGGTATGCTGAGCAGTTC.

This clone was observed a handful of times. Gene names and germline refer to mouse. The CDR3 end lies 1 residue beyond the end of the read and is filled in from the germline J gene. V and J are TRBV20 and TRBJ1-3; D is ambiguous. Trimming left V 0 bases short and J 0 bases short, with 3 bases between. CDR1 GFQATS and CDR2 STVNSAI come from the germline V gene. The CDR3 is 13 residues long. The CDR3 sequence: CGARDTSGNTLYF. CDR3 DNA, as far as it was read: TGTGGTGCTAGGGACACTTCTGGAAATACGCTCTAT.

Remarks on this clone: Gene names are the mouse ones. Read data end 1 residue before the CDR3 end; the end is taken from the germline J gene. The chain links TRBV19 to TRBJ2-3; 7 bases agree with TRBD2. The CDR3 has 15 residues. Per germline, CDR1 FNHDT and CDR2 SITEND (reference sequence). V lost 0 bases to trimming and J lost 0 bases; unmatched junction nucleotides: 1. Incomplete CDR3 DNA: TGTGCCAGCAGTATAGGGGGGGGTAGTGCAGAAACGCTGTAT. This codes for CASSIGGGSAETLY. The complete CDR3 sequence is CASSIGGGSAETLYF.

A word on this clone: Gene names and germline match the mouse. The read terminates 1 residue before the CDR3 end, so the remaining end is supplied by the germline J gene. The J gene is TRBJ1-1, the V gene TRBV13-3; D remains unclear. This CDR3 has 11 amino acids. V lost 5 bases, J lost 1 base, and 3 bases lay in between. From germline, CDR1 is NNHDY and CDR2 SYVADS. CDR3 residues: CASRKNTEVFF. The CDR3 bases that were read are TGTGCCAGCAGGAAAAACACAGAAGTCTTC.

Notes on this clone: Here the gene names and germline are mouse. The read stops 1 residue short of the end of the CDR3; the missing end is completed from the germline J gene. The chain employs TRBV2 and TRBJ2-5; tentative D call: TRBD1 (5 bases). V was clipped by 0 bases and J by 1 base, with 11 bases between them. This CDR3 spans 16 amino acids. Germline CDR1 is LGHNA and CDR2 is YSYQKL. The chain's CDR3 is CASSQDRAGHQDTQYF. The covered CDR3 bases are TGTGCCAGCAGCCAAGATAGGGCAGGGCACCAAGACACCCAGTAC.

Of note for this clone: Mouse germline and gene names are used. The CDR3 end lies 1 residue beyond the end of the read and is filled in from the germline J gene. The chain uses TRBV20 and TRBJ2-7; 7 nucleotides align to TRBD2. This CDR3 spans 12 amino acids. The V and J ends lost 0 bases and 6 bases, in that order; junction bases with no gene match: 2. Looked up from germline, CDR1 is GFQATS and CDR2 is STVNSAI. The sequenced CDR3 bases are TGTGGTGCTAGGGAGGGGGGGTTTGAACAGTAC. Encoded protein: CGAREGGFEQY. The complete CDR3 protein is CGAREGGFEQYF.

As regards this clone: Gene names are mouse gene names. The read comes to an end 1 residue before the CDR3 does, leaving the germline J gene to fill in the end. V usage is TRBV13-1 and J usage is TRBJ2-4; 8 positions agree with TRBD2. The CDR3 is 14 residues long. The J segment lost 0 bases and the V segment lost 6 bases, leaving 3 bases of the junction unmatched. The germline V gene has CDR1 NSHNY and CDR2 SYGAGN. Here the CDR3 reads CASMPGGSQNTLYF. CDR3 DNA (partial): TGTGCCAGCATGCCTGGGGGGAGTCAAAACACCTTGTAC.

This clone occurred once. Mouse gene names and germline throughout. The CDR3 end lies 1 residue beyond the end of the read and is filled in from the germline J gene. The gene calls are TRBV17 and TRBJ2-5; 9 positions match TRBD1. J lost 6 bases, V lost 5 bases, and 6 bases had no gene match. CDR3 length: 14 residues. Per germline, CDR1 MNHDT and CDR2 YYDKIL. The CDR3 bases that were read are TGTGCTAGCAGTGCCGGGACAGGGTGGGACACCCAGTAC. This gives the protein CASSAGTGWDTQY. The complete CDR3 reads CASSAGTGWDTQYF.

This clone was counted once. The genes and germline here are from mouse. The read comes to an end 1 residue before the CDR3 does, leaving the germline J gene to fill in the end. This chain joins TRBV13-1 and TRBJ2-1; 11 bases fit TRBD2. With V trimmed by 3 bases and J by 4 bases, 6 bases remained unmatched. The CDR3 is 16 residues long. Per the germline V gene, CDR1 is NSHNY and CDR2 is SYGAGN. This CDR3 is CASSGDWGGRYAEQFF. CDR3 DNA, as far as it was read: TGTGCCAGCAGTGGTGACTGGGGGGGGCGATATGCTGAGCAGTTC.

Of note for this clone: Gene names and germline match the mouse. The CDR3 end is not reached by the read, which stops 1 residue before it; the germline J gene fills it in. This chain links TRBV13-1 with TRBJ2-4; 7 nucleotides agree with TRBD1. CDR3 size: 14 residues. Germline CDR1 reads NSHNY; CDR2 reads SYGAGN. Unmatched junction bases numbered 5, after V lost 0 bases and J lost 7 bases. The CDR3 loop is CASSDDRGGHTLYF. The CDR3 DNA, read in part, is TGTGCCAGCAGTGATGACAGGGGAGGGCACACCTTGTAC.

Concerning this clone: The genes are named according to mouse. The read is 1 residue too short to cover the CDR3 end, so that end is filled in from the germline J gene. The chain combines TRBV2 with TRBJ2-5, with D hard to call. V lost 2 bases, J lost 4 bases, and 1 base lay in between. This CDR3 is 11 amino acids long. Germline assignment: CDR1 LGHNA and CDR2 YSYQKL. The CDR3 sequence is CASSQKDTQYF. Partial CDR3 DNA: TGTGCCAGCAGCCAAAAAGACACCCAGTAC.

A word on this clone: Any gene name here is a mouse gene name. The read falls 1 residue short of the CDR3 end, and the missing part is taken from the germline J gene. This sequence joins TRBV31 and TRBJ2-5; 12 nucleotides match TRBD2. This CDR3 has 15 residues. V dropped 1 base and J dropped 2; count of bases not matched to a gene: 1. CDR1 and CDR2 (germline): GKSSPN, SITVG. The chain's CDR3 is CAWSRTGGVQDTQYF. The CDR3 bases that were read are TGTGCCTGGAGTCGGACTGGGGGGGTCCAAGACACCCAGTAC.

About this clone itself: Germline and genes: mouse. The read ends 1 residue shy of where the CDR3 ends; the end is completed using the germline J gene. The chain uses TRBV1 and TRBJ1-6, with D perhaps matching TRBD1 (5 bases). TRBJ1-6 is an ORF, with its function uncertain. The germline V and J ends were trimmed by 0 bases and 7 bases, with 7 bases remaining between them. Germline CDR1 reads NSQYPW; CDR2 reads LRSPGD (reference sequence). This CDR3 is built from 14 residues. The sequenced CDR3 bases are TGCACCTGCAGTGCAGATCAGGGAAATTCGCCCCTCTAC. Its protein product is CTCSADQGNSPLY. From start to end, the CDR3 is CTCSADQGNSPLYF.